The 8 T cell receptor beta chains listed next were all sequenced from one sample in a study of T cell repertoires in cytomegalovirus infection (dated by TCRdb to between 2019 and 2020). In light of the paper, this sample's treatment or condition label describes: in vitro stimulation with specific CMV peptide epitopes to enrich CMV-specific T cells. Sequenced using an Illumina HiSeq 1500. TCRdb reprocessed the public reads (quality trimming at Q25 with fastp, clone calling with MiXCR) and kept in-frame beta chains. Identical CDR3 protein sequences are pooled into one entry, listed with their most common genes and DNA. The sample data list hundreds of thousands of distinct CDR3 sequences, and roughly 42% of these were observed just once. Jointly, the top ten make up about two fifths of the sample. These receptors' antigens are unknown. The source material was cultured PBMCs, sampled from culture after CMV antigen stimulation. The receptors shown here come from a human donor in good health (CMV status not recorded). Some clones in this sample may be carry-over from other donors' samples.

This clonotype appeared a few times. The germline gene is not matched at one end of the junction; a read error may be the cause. CDR3 region: CASSLLAALLVF. The DNA for the CDR3 is TGTGCCAGCAGTTTACTAGCTGCTCTCTTGGTCTTC. The chain carries TRBV28 and TRBJ2-1, with D possibly being TRBD2 (5 bases). Germline CDR1 and CDR2: MDHEN and SYDVKM. The CDR3 has 12 amino acids.

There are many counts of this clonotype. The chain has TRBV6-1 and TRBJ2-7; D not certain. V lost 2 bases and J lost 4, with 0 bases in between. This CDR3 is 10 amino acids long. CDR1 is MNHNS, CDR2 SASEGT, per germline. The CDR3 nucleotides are TGTGCCAGCAGTGAATACGAGCAGTACTTC. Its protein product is CASSEYEQYF.

The CDR3 protein is CASTSGTGLPGANVLTF. The CDR3 bases are TGTGCCAGCACCTCCGGGACAGGGCTCCCTGGGGCCAACGTCCTGACTTTC. The V and J genes are TRBV6-2 or TRBV6-3 and TRBJ2-6, with 9 bases matching TRBD1. CDR1 is MNHEY and CDR2 is SVGEGT in the germline V gene. V was clipped by 7 bases and J by 2 bases; unmatched bases: 9. This CDR3 has 17 amino acids.

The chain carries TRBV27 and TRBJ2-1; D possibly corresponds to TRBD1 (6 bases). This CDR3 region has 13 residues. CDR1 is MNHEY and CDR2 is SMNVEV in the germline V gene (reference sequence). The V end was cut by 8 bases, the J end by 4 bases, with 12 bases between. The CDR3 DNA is TGTGCCAGCGCCGTGGACAGATACAATGAGCAGTTCTTC. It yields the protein CASAVDRYNEQFF.

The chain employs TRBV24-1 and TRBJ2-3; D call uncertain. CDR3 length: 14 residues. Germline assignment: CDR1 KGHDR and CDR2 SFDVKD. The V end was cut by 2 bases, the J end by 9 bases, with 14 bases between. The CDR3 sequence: CATSDSTLSLTQYF. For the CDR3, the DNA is TGTGCCACCAGTGATTCAACCCTATCCCTAACGCAGTATTTT.

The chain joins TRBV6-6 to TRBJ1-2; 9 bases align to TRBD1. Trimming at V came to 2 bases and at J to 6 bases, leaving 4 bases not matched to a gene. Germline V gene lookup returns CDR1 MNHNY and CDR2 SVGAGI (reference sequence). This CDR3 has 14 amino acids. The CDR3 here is CASSYGQGIDGYTF. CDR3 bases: TGTGCCAGCAGTTACGGACAGGGGATCGATGGCTACACCTTC.

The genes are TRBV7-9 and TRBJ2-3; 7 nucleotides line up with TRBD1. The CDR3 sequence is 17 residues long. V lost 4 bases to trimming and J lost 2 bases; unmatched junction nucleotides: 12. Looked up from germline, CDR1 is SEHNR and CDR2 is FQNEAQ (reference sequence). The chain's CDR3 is CASSSKRQGKNTDTQYF. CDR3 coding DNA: TGTGCCAGCAGCTCGAAGCGACAGGGAAAGAACACAGATACGCAGTATTTT.

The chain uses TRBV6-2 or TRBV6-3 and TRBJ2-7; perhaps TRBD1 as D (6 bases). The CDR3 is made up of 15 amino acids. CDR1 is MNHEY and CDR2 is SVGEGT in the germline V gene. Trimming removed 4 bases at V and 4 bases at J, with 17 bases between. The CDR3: CASSWGRTEFYEQYF. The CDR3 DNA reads TGTGCCAGCAGTTGGGGCAGGACAGAGTTTTACGAGCAGTACTTC.